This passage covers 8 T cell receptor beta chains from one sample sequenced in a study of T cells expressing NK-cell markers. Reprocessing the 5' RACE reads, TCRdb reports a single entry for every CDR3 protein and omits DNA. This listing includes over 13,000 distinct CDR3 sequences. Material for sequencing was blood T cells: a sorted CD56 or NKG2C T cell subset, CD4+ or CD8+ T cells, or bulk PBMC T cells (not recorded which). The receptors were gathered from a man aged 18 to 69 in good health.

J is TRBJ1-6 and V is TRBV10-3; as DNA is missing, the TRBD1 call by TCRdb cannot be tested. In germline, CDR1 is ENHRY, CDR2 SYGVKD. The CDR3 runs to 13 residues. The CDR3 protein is CAIRTGGSSPLHF.

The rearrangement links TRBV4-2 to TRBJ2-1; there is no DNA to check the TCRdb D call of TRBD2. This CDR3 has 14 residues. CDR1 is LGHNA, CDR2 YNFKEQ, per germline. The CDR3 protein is CASSQGGRGGEQFF.

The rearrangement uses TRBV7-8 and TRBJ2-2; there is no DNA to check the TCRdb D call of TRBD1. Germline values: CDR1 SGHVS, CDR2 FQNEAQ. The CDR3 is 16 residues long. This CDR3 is CASSHRTGRNTGELFF.

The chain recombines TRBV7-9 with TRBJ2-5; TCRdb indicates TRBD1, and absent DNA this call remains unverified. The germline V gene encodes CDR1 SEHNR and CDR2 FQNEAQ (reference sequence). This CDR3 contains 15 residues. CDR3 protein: CASSLRQGTDETQYF.

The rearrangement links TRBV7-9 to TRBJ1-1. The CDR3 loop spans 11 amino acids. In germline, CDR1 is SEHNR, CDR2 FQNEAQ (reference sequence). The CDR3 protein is CASSETAEAFF.

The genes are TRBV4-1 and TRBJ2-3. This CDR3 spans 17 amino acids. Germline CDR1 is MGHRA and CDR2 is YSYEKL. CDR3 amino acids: CASSQYAGSSSTDTQYF.

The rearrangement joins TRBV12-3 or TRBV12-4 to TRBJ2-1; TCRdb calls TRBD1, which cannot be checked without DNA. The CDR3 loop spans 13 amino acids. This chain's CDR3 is CASTPGPYNEQFF.

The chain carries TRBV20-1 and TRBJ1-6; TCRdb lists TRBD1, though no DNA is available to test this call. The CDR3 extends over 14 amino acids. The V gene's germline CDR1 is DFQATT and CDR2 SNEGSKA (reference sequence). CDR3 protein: CSARDEVGYSPLHF.